The 2 T cell receptor beta chains reported below all come from one sample, sequenced in a study of blood T cell repertoires in COVID-19. Profiling relied on immunoSEQ multiplex PCR, and the TCRdb table lists in-frame clones only, not all of them. The sample yields 200,000 to 300,000 clones, roughly 90% seen once. The sequenced sample consisted of peripheral blood. The receptors here all came from a man younger than 40 with active or convalescent COVID-19.

This sequence joins TRBV18 and TRBJ2-7; TRBD1 agrees at 10 bases. The CDR3 spans 15 residues. CDR1 and CDR2 from the germline V gene are KGHSH and LQKENI. Germline trimming cut 3 bases from V and 5 bases from J; bases unmatched to any gene: 7. In nucleotides, the CDR3 is TGTGCCAGCTCACCGAGCAGGACAGGGGGAAACGAGCAGTACTTC. It is translated as CASSPSRTGGNEQYF.

This clone came up once. The V call is TRBV19, the J call TRBJ1-2, with D hard to call. CDR3 length equals 12 residues. V gave up 3 bases and J gave up 7 bases, with 9 bases separating them. Germline V gene lookup returns CDR1 LNHDA and CDR2 SQIVND (reference sequence). The CDR3 nucleotides are TGTGCCAGTAGTATCGGGTCGGGTGGCTACACCTTC. Protein: CASSIGSGGYTF.